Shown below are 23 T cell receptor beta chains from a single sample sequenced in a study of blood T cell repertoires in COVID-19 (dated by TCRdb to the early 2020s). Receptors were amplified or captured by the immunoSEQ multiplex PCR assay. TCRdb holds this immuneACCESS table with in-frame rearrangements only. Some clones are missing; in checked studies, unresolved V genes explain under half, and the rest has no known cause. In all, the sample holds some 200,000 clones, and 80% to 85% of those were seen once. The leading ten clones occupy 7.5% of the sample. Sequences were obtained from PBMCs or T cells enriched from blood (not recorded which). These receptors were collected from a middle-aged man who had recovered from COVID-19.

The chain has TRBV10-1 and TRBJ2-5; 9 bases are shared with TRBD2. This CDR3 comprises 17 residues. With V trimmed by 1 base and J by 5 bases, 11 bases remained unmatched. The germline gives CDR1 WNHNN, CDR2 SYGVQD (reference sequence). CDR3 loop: CASSELVGSGGMETQYF. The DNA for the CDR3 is TGCGCCAGCAGTGAGTTGGTCGGGAGCGGGGGGATGGAGACCCAGTACTTC.

This CDR3 reads CASSFSPGDVGYTF. DNA of the CDR3: TGCGCCAGCAGCTTTAGCCCAGGGGATGTTGGCTACACCTTC. The chain carries TRBV5-1 and TRBJ1-2; tentative D call: TRBD1 (6 bases). The V and J ends lost 2 bases and 7 bases respectively, with 15 bases between them. The CDR3 is 14 amino acids. CDR1 is SGHRS, CDR2 YFSETQ, per germline.

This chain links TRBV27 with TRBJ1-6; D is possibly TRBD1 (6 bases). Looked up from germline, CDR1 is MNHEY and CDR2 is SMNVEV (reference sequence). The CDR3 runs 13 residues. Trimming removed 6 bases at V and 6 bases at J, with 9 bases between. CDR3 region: CASRPDSNSPLHF. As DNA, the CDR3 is TGTGCCAGCAGACCGGACAGTAATTCACCCCTCCACTTT.

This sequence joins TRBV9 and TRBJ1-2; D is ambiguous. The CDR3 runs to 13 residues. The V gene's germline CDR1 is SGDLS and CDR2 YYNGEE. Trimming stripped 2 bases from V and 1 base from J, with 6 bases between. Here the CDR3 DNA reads TGTGCCAGCAGCGTCGAGGTTAACTATGGCTACACCTTC. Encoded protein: CASSVEVNYGYTF.

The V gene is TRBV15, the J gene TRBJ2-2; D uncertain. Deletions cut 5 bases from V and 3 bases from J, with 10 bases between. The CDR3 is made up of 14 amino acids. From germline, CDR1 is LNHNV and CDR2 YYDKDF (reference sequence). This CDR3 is CATSLLTYTGELFF. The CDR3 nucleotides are TGTGCCACCAGCCTCCTAACGTACACCGGGGAGCTGTTTTTT.

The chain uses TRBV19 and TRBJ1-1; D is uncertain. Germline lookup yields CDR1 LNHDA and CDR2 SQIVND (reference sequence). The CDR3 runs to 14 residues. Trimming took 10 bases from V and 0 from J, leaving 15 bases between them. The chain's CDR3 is CATKRGRLNTEAFF. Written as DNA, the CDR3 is TGTGCCACCAAACGAGGGCGACTGAACACTGAAGCTTTCTTT.

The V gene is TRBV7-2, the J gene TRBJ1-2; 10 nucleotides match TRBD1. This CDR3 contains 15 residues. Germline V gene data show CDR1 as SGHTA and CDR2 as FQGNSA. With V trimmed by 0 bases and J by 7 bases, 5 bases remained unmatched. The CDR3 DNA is TGTGCCAGCAGCTTAGCCGGGACAGGGGTACGTGGCTACACCTTC. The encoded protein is CASSLAGTGVRGYTF.

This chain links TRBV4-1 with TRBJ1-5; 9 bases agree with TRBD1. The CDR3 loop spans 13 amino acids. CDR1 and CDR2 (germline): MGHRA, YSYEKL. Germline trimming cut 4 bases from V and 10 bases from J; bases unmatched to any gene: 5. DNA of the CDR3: TGCGCCAGCAGCCCGAACAGGGGGCGACCCCAGCATTTT. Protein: CASSPNRGRPQHF.

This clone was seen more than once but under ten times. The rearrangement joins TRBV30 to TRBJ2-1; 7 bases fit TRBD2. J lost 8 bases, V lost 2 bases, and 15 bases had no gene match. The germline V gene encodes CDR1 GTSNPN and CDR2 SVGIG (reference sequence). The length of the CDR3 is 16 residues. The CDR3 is CAWSLARGDQIDEQFF. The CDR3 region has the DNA TGTGCCTGGAGTCTAGCTCGGGGGGACCAAATCGATGAGCAGTTCTTC.

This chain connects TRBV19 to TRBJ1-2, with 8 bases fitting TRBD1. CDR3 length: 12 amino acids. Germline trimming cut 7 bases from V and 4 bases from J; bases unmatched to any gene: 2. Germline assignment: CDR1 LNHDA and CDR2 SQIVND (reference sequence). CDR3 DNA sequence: TGTGCCAGTAACGGACAGGGCTATGGCTACACCTTC. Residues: CASNGQGYGYTF.

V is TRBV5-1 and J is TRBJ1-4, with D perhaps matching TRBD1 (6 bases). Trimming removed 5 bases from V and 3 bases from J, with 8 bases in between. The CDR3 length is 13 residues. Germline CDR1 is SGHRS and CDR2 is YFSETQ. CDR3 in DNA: TGCGCCAGCAGACGACAGGCTAATGAAAAACTGTTTTTT. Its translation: CASRRQANEKLFF.

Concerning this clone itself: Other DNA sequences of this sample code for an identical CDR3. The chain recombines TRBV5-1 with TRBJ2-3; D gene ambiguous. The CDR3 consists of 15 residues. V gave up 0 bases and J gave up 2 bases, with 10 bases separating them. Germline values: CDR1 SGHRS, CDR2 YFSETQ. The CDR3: CASSLGGRSTDTQYF. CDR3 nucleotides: TGCGCCAGCAGCTTGGGTGGCAGATCCACAGATACGCAGTATTTT.

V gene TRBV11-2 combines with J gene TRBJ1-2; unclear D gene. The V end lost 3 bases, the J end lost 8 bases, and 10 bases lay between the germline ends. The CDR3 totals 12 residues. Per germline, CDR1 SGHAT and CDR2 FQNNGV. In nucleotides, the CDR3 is TGTGCCAGCAGCTTTCTAGGAGGAGGCTACACCTTC. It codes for CASSFLGGGYTF.

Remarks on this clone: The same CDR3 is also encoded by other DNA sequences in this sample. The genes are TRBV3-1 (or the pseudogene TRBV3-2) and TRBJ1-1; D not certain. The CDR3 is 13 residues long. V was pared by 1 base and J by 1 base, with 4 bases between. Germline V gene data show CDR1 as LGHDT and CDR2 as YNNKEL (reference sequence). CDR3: CASSQGRNTEAFF. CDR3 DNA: TGTGCCAGCAGCCAAGGGAGGAACACTGAAGCTTTCTTT.

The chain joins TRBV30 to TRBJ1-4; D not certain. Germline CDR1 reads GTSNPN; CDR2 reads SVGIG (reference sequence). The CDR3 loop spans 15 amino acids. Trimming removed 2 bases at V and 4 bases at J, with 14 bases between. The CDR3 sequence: CAWSSSRVFNEKLFF. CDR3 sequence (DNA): TGTGCCTGGAGTTCTTCCCGGGTCTTTAATGAAAAACTGTTTTTT.

CDR3 amino acids: CASSRNTEAFF. The CDR3 region has the DNA TGTGCCAGCAGTAGGAACACTGAAGCTTTCTTT. The J gene is TRBJ1-1, the V gene TRBV7-6, with no clear D. The V end was cut by 6 bases, the J end by 1 base, with 3 bases between. This CDR3 comprises 11 residues. CDR1 SGHVS and CDR2 FNYEAQ come from the germline V gene.

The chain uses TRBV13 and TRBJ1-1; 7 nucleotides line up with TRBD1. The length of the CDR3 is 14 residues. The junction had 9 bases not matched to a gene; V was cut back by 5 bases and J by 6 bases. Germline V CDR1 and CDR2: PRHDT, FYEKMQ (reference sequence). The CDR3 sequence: CASSMVAGTAEAFF. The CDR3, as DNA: TGTGCCAGCAGCATGGTCGCCGGGACAGCTGAAGCTTTCTTT.

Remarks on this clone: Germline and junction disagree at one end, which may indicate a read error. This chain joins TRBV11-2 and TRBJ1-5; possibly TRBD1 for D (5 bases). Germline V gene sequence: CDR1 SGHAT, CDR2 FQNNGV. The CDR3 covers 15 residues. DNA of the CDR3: TGTGCCAGCAGCGTAGATGTTGGGGGAGGTCAGCCCCAGCATTTT. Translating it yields CASSVDVGGGQPQHF.

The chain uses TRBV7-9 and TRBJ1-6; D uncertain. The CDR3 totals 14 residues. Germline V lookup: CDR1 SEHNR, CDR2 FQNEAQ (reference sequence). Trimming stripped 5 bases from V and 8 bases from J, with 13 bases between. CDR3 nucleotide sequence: TGTGCCAGCAGCAGCCAACACCGGGATTCACCCCTCCACTTT. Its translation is CASSSQHRDSPLHF.

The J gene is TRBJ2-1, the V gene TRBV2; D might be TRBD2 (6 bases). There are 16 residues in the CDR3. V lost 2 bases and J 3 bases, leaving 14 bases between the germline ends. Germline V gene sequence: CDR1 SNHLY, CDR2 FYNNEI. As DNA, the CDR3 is TGTGCCAGCAGTGAAACTCCACTGGACTACTACAATGAGCAGTTCTTC. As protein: CASSETPLDYYNEQFF.

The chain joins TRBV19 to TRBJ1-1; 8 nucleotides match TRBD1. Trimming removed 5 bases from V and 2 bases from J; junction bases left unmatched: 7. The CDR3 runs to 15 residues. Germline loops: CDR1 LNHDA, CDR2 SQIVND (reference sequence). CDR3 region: CASSARQGINTEAFF. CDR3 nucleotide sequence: TGTGCCAGTAGTGCTCGACAGGGGATCAACACTGAAGCTTTCTTT.

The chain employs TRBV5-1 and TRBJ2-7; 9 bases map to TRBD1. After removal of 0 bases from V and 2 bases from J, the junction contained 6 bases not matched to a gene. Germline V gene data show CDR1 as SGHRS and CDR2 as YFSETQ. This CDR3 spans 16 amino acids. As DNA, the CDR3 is TGCGCCAGCAGCTTGGGAACAGGGGGCGCAGCCTACGAGCAGTACTTC. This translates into CASSLGTGGAAYEQYF.

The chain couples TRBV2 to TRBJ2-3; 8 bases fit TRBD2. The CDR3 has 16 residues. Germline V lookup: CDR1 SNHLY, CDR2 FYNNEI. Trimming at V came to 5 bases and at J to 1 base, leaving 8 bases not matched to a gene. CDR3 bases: TGTGCCAGCAGTACCCCTACTAGCGGCGGCACAGATACGCAGTATTTT. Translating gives CASSTPTSGGTDTQYF.